This T cell receptor (beta chain) was observed in a study of blood T cell repertoires in COVID-19 (dated by TCRdb to about 2020). Context from the whole study: Samples from collaborators originated in the United States, Italy and Spain and spanned both the acute and convalescent phases of COVID-19. The prospective study material was composed of cDNA or gDNA derived from T cells, B-cell-depleted T cells, or PBMCs. Deeply sampled blood TCRbeta repertoires from subjects exposed to, actively infected with, or recovered from COVID-19 were included in the dataset. The repertoires were released in a freely available public database intended as a resource for research on the immune response to SARS-CoV-2. The samples were drawn from the first 160 participants of the ongoing ImmuneRACE study and from 1,200 or so subjects provided by 6 global collaborators. A de-identified subject ID, COVID-19 status, age in years and sex were almost always included in the sample metadata. Where HLA class I and class II types were available, the types were taken from metadata supplied by the sample provider, not from assay-based typing.

Study-wide findings and limitations: The amount of clinical and demographic metadata varied by source and participant and was provided uncurated.

Taken from the germline V gene (reference sequence), the CDR1 and CDR2 loops are SGHNT and YYREEE. V is reduced by 2 bases and J by 0 bases, leaving a spacing of 6 bases between them. Including cysteine and phenylalanine, the CDR3 has 14 amino acids. Here the CDR3 DNA is all that survives: 42 bases in frame from base 1. TCRbeta CDR3 regions were amplified from genomic DNA by means of the immunoSEQ Assay, a bias-controlled multiplex PCR. Turning to the authors' computational methods: Nucleated cell counts per sample were estimated from amplification of reference gene primers within the assay. To quantify the absolute abundance of each unique TCRbeta CDR3 rearrangement, sequence reads were collapsed and filtered. For each sample, productive Simpson clonality was calculated as the square root of Simpson's diversity index over productive rearrangements. TCRdb took over this immuneACCESS table, retaining in-frame rearrangements with V and J assigned. Such tables are incomplete; in checked studies, under half of the missing clones stem from an unresolved V gene, and the remainder is unexplained. V and J calls and clone size come straight from that table; D and trimming were deduced from the DNA. Recorded for this sample are approximately 150,000 clones; roughly 80% of them occurred a single time. The ten largest clones represent less than 7% of the sample.

Enrolling through a virtual design, the prospective study's participants ranged in age from about 18 to 89 years and lived across roughly 24 United States geographic areas. Cohort assignment in the prospective study relied on participant-reported clinical history from a screening survey and a study questionnaire. Recovered participants in ImmuneRACE Cohort 3 were defined by two consecutive negative NP/OP PCR tests, clearance by a healthcare professional, or resolution of symptoms. Mobile phlebotomists in the prospective study collected whole blood, serum and a nasopharyngeal or oropharyngeal swab from every participant. Additional blood draws and questionnaires over an approximately two-month period could optionally be provided by prospective study participants. Blood samples from the prospective study were shipped frozen or at room temperature prior to DNA extraction. Regarding this clone: Its recognized antigen is unknown. The sample holds no much larger clone one base away, and base qualities are not on file.

The sequence links TRBV5-4 to TRBJ1-5; no D gene can be assigned with confidence. Sequenced input: PBMCs or T cells enriched from blood (not recorded which). The TCR was taken from a woman aged 40 to 55 who had recovered from COVID-19. The CDR3 region reads CASSLRGSNQPQHF. The DNA sequence is as follows: TGTGCCAGCAGCTTACGGGGTAGCAATCAGCCCCAGCATTTT.